One and the same sample provided the 6 T cell receptor beta chains below, sequenced in a study of blood T cells in healthy people across ages. With a J-beta primer mix and a sample-barcoded 5' primer, a second PCR ran about 7 to 12 cycles. TCRdb reprocessed the 5' RACE reads via MiXCR and lists one record per CDR3 protein. The data show more than 700,000 distinct CDR3 sequences, around 50% seen once. Sequencing was carried out using blood. Source of these receptors: a man older than 75 in good health.

The CDR3 region has the DNA TGTGCCAGCAGTTTGAGTTCGGCCGGCAACTATGGCTACACCTTC. Its translation is CASSLSSAGNYGYTF. The gene calls are TRBV28 and TRBJ1-2; D is ambiguous. Germline assignment: CDR1 MDHEN and CDR2 SYDVKM. Trimming took 3 bases from V and 2 from J, leaving 13 bases between them. The CDR3 extends over 15 amino acids.

This clonotype was found a few times. The chain joins TRBV9 to TRBJ2-7; weak D call: TRBD1 (6 bases). The ends were cut back, 1 base at V and 2 bases at J, with 22 bases in the middle. Germline V gene lookup returns CDR1 SGDLS and CDR2 YYNGEE. This CDR3 region has 18 residues. CDR3 nucleotide sequence: TGTGCCAGCAGCGTACCTGGGACACCTTACAGGGTGACCTACGAGCAGTACTTC. Its protein is CASSVPGTPYRVTYEQYF. Based on the CDR3 plus reference TRBV9 and TRBJ2-7, the full variable domain is DSGVTQTPKHLITATGQRVTLRCSPRSGDLSVYWYQQSLDQGLQFLIQYYNGEERAKGNILERFSAQQFPDLHSELNLSSLELGDSALYFCASSVPGTPYRVTYEQYFGPGTRLTVT.

The rearrangement joins TRBV19 to TRBJ2-7; D may match TRBD1 or TRBD2 (5 bases each). Germline CDR1 and CDR2: LNHDA and SQIVND (reference sequence). Trimming shortened V by 4 bases and J by 5 bases, and 15 bases separated the two germline ends. The CDR3 sequence is 14 residues long. The CDR3 protein is CASSTGPANNEQYF. The CDR3 DNA reads TGTGCCAGTAGTACGGGACCAGCCAACAACGAGCAGTACTTC.

The chain uses TRBV5-1 and TRBJ2-5; D remains ambiguous. With 0 bases removed from V and 11 bases from J, the gap between germline ends came to 14 bases. The CDR3 length is 13 residues. From germline, CDR1 is SGHRS and CDR2 YFSETQ. The CDR3 protein is CASSLVSLPEQYF. CDR3 nucleotides: TGCGCCAGCAGCTTGGTTAGTCTTCCTGAGCAGTACTTC.

The chain has TRBV27 and TRBJ2-3, with 9 bases fitting TRBD2. V was clipped by 6 bases and J by 5 bases; unmatched bases: 12. The germline V gene encodes CDR1 MNHEY and CDR2 SMNVEV (reference sequence). This CDR3 spans 16 amino acids. This chain's CDR3 is CASSLNSGRYVDTQYF. As DNA, the CDR3 is TGTGCCAGCAGCCTGAATAGCGGGAGATACGTAGATACGCAGTATTTT.

This clonotype was found a few times. The V call is TRBV12-3 or TRBV12-4, the J call TRBJ1-2; 11 nucleotides align to TRBD1. The CDR3 is 15 amino acids. V shed 2 bases and J 6 bases; nucleotides not matched to a gene: 5. As DNA, the CDR3 is TGTGCCAGCAGTTTAAGAGGACAGGGGGCGAATGGCTACACCTTC. Translating it yields CASSLRGQGANGYTF.